This entry concerns a single T cell receptor beta chain. Its antigen is undetermined. The data derive from a study of blood T cells in healthy people across ages. Findings of the study overall: Unsorted PBMCs ruled out conclusive naive versus antigen-experienced comparison.

PCR was performed a second time for about 7 to 12 cycles using a sample-barcoded 5' primer and a J-beta primer mix. Every molecule of cDNA carried a tag from a template-switch adaptor with 12 random nucleotides. TCRdb ran MiXCR on the 5' RACE reads and lists one entry per CDR3 protein. This sample has about 970,000 distinct CDR3 sequences, with roughly 51% found just once. Trimming left V 4 bases short and J 9 bases short, with 12 bases between. This CDR3 contains 12 residues. Germline V gene sequence: CDR1 SNHLY, CDR2 FYNNEI. The chain combines TRBV2 with TRBJ1-2; D is possibly TRBD1 (5 bases). Sample: blood. This sequence originates from a woman aged 55-75 years in good health. For the CDR3, the DNA is TGTGCCAGCAGTGGCGACAGCCTCCGCTACACCTTC. Its translation: CASSGDSLRYTF.